The 22 T cell receptor beta chains below all came from one sample that was sequenced in a study of cytomegalovirus exposure and HLA in healthy donors. The primer mix had 60 Vbeta and 13 Jbeta primers. The protocol was immunoSEQ multiplex PCR, while the TCRdb copy is restricted to in-frame clones and leaves out a portion. This sample contains more than 90,000 clones. Sequencing was performed on PBMCs. The receptors originated from a man aged 35 to 55 in good health and CMV-seropositive.

V gene TRBV7-9 combines with J gene TRBJ2-7, with 15 nucleotides matching TRBD2. The CDR3 extends over 18 amino acids. Germline lookup yields CDR1 SEHNR and CDR2 FQNEAQ (reference sequence). The V segment lost 1 base and the J segment 0 bases; nucleotides outside the gene matches: 4. CDR3 amino acids: CASSLGGLAGGSSYEQYF. The CDR3 DNA reads as TGTGCCAGCAGCTTAGGGGGACTAGCGGGAGGAAGCTCCTACGAGCAGTACTTC.

J is TRBJ2-2 and V is TRBV7-3; 11 nucleotides line up with TRBD2. Germline CDR1 is SGHTA and CDR2 is FQGTGA. V lost 5 bases and J lost 7; bases outside the gene matches: 21. The length of the CDR3 is 20 residues. This CDR3 is CASSPTRLAGGIKRVGELFF. CDR3 nucleotide sequence: TGTGCCAGCAGCCCTACCCGCCTAGCGGGAGGAATTAAGAGGGTCGGGGAGCTGTTTTTT.

The chain combines TRBV28 with TRBJ1-1; D possibly corresponds to TRBD1 (5 bases). This CDR3 is 15 amino acids long. Looked up from germline, CDR1 is MDHEN and CDR2 is SYDVKM. Deletions cut 6 bases from V and 1 base from J, with 15 bases between. This CDR3 reads CASSHRGGTNTEAFF. CDR3 nucleotides: TGTGCCAGCAGCCACCGGGGGGGAACGAACACTGAAGCTTTCTTT.

V gene TRBV14 combines with J gene TRBJ2-7, with 8 bases lining up with TRBD2. This CDR3 has 16 amino acids. V lost 1 base to trimming and J lost 2 bases; unmatched junction nucleotides: 7. CDR1 and CDR2 (germline): SGHDN, FVKESK. The CDR3 DNA reads as TGTGCCAGCAGCCAAGTTCCGGGACTAGGACCCTACGAGCAGTACTTC. It encodes CASSQVPGLGPYEQYF. The full variable domain, in which reference TRBV14 and TRBJ2-7 provide the parts outside the CDR3, is EAGVTQFPSHSVIEKGQTVTLRCDPISGHDNLYWYRRVMGKEIKFLLHFVKESKQDESGMPNNRFLAERTGGTYSTLKVQPAELEDSGVYFCASSQVPGLGPYEQYFGPGTRLTVT.

Details on this clone: Other DNA sequences of this sample code for an identical CDR3. The chain combines TRBV28 with TRBJ1-2, with D perhaps matching TRBD1 (5 bases). V was trimmed by 5 bases and J by 1 base, leaving 8 bases between them. Germline V gene lookup returns CDR1 MDHEN and CDR2 SYDVKM. CDR3 length: 13 amino acids. DNA for the CDR3: TGTGCCAGCAGTCTTCAGGGTAACTATGGCTACACCTTC. It translates to CASSLQGNYGYTF.

CDR3 nucleotides: TGCGCCAGCAGCTTGACAGGGCTGGAAGATGGCTACACCTTC. Its protein is CASSLTGLEDGYTF. The chain carries TRBV5-1 and TRBJ1-2; possibly TRBD1 for D (6 bases). Germline assignment: CDR1 SGHRS and CDR2 YFSETQ. The V gene lost 1 base and the J gene lost 6 bases, with 13 bases spanning the gap. The CDR3 consists of 14 residues.

The gene calls are TRBV9 and TRBJ1-2, with 8 bases aligning to TRBD1. The V segment lost 0 bases and the J segment 3 bases; nucleotides outside the gene matches: 7. Germline V gene data show CDR1 as SGDLS and CDR2 as YYNGEE. This CDR3 region has 16 residues. This CDR3 is CASSVGPSGGDYGYTF. CDR3 DNA: TGTGCCAGCAGCGTAGGCCCCTCAGGGGGCGACTATGGCTACACCTTC.

The rearrangement uses TRBV30 and TRBJ2-7; a possible D gene is TRBD2 (6 bases). Germline-derived CDR1 and CDR2 are GTSNPN and SVGIG (reference sequence). Trimming cost V 8 bases and J 3 bases, with 8 bases left between them. CDR3 length equals 10 residues. The CDR3 DNA reads TGTGCCGGGGGGATCTACGAGCAGTACTTC. This translates into CAGGIYEQYF.

The chain combines TRBV2 with TRBJ2-2; 7 bases map to TRBD1. Germline V lookup: CDR1 SNHLY, CDR2 FYNNEI. J lost 1 base, V lost 4 bases, and 6 bases had no gene match. The CDR3 sequence is 16 residues long. The chain's CDR3 is CASSGQGSGNTGELFF. CDR3 sequence (DNA): TGTGCCAGCAGTGGACAGGGTTCTGGGAACACCGGGGAGCTGTTTTTT.

The CDR3 loop is CASSWGLAGVNEQFF. For the CDR3, the DNA is TGTGCCAGCAGCTGGGGACTAGCGGGAGTCAATGAGCAGTTCTTC. The chain links TRBV7-3 to TRBJ2-1; 14 nucleotides align to TRBD2. Germline values: CDR1 SGHTA, CDR2 FQGTGA. There are 15 residues in the CDR3. Trimming removed 4 bases from V and 6 bases from J; junction bases left unmatched: 2. The entire variable domain, with the rest obtained from reference TRBV7-3 and TRBJ2-1, is as follows: GAGVSQTPSNKVTEKGKYVELRCDPISGHTALYWYRQSLGQGPEFLIYFQGTGAADDSGLPNDRFFAVRPEGSVSTLKIQRTERGDSAVYLCASSWGLAGVNEQFFGPGTRLTVL.

This chain joins TRBV15 and TRBJ1-2; possibly TRBD1 for D (5 bases). Between the trimmed V and J ends, which lost 8 bases and 7 bases, there was a span of 11 bases. The CDR3 spans 11 residues. CDR1 is LNHNV, CDR2 YYDKDF, per germline (reference sequence). The CDR3 sequence is CATSGGSGYTF. CDR3 sequence (DNA): TGTGCCACCTCTGGGGGGTCTGGCTACACCTTC.

V and J are TRBV28 and TRBJ2-5; 8 bases line up with TRBD2. With 11 bases clipped from V and 1 base from J, the junction kept 3 bases outside the gene matches. Germline V CDR1 and CDR2: MDHEN, SYDVKM. This CDR3 contains 12 residues. This CDR3 is CASGGIQETQYF. The CDR3 coding sequence is TGTGCCTCGGGAGGGATCCAAGAGACCCAGTACTTC.

The V and J genes are TRBV7-3 and TRBJ1-1; the D gene is possibly TRBD1 (5 bases). This CDR3 region has 15 residues. Deletions cut 2 bases from V and 0 bases from J, with 10 bases between. Germline CDR1 SGHTA, CDR2 FQGTGA. CDR3 in amino acids: CASSLAEGLNTEAFF. CDR3 DNA sequence: TGTGCCAGCAGCTTAGCGGAGGGGTTGAACACTGAAGCTTTCTTT.

The CDR3 is CASSWDRGQPQYF. The CDR3 region has the DNA TGTGCCAGCAGCTGGGACAGGGGACAACCACAGTACTTC. V usage is TRBV7-7 and J usage is TRBJ2-7, with 10 bases fitting TRBD1. Germline assignment: CDR1 SSHAT and CDR2 FNYEAQ (reference sequence). The CDR3 runs 13 residues. Unmatched junction bases numbered 7, after V lost 4 bases and J lost 10 bases.

The chain couples TRBV6-6 to TRBJ2-2; TRBD2 matches at 8 bases. Germline V CDR1 and CDR2: MNHNY, SVGAGI (reference sequence). The CDR3 has 14 residues. J lost 6 bases, V lost 4 bases, and 4 bases had no gene match. The CDR3 bases are TGTGCCAGCAGTTCAAGCGGGAGCTCCGGGGAGCTGTTTTTT. Translated, it gives CASSSSGSSGELFF.

The chain has TRBV5-1 and TRBJ2-5, with 9 bases aligning to TRBD1. The DNA end favors TRBJ2-7, so the J call may be wrong. The CDR3 is 16 residues long. The germline CDR1 and CDR2 sequences are SGHRS and YFSETQ. The CDR3 protein is CASSPIQPGQGYEQYF. CDR3 nucleotide sequence: TGCGCCAGCAGCCCCATTCAACCGGGACAGGGCTACGAGCAGTACTTC.

The V and J genes are TRBV9 and TRBJ2-1; perhaps TRBD2 as D (6 bases). The CDR3 extends over 14 amino acids. With 1 base removed from V and 4 bases from J, the gap between germline ends came to 9 bases. Germline CDR1 and CDR2: SGDLS and YYNGEE. The CDR3 loop reads CASSVPLAYNEQFF. CDR3 sequence (DNA): TGTGCCAGCAGCGTACCTCTAGCGTACAATGAGCAGTTCTTC.

The chain uses TRBV5-1 and TRBJ2-3; 8 nucleotides match TRBD2. V trimming: 2 bases; J trimming: 6 bases; junction bases outside the gene matches: 8. The CDR3 spans 15 residues. CDR1 and CDR2 from the germline V gene are SGHRS and YFSETQ. The CDR3 loop reads CASSFALADGDTQYF. The CDR3, as DNA: TGCGCCAGCAGCTTCGCACTAGCGGATGGGGATACGCAGTATTTT.

The chain carries TRBV27 and TRBJ2-7; 9 nucleotides agree with TRBD1. The CDR3 has 14 amino acids. The ends lost 5 bases at V and 2 bases at J; junction bases unmatched: 4. Germline V gene lookup returns CDR1 MNHEY and CDR2 SMNVEV (reference sequence). The CDR3 sequence is CASSLGQGTYEQYF. CDR3 nucleotide sequence: TGTGCCAGCAGTCTGGGACAGGGAACCTACGAGCAGTACTTC.

The chain links TRBV5-1 to TRBJ1-2; 7 bases agree with TRBD1. Germline V CDR1 and CDR2: SGHRS, YFSETQ. V shed 4 bases and J 4 bases; nucleotides not matched to a gene: 7. The CDR3 is 14 amino acids. The CDR3 sequence: CASSLTGTVYGYTF. DNA for the CDR3: TGCGCCAGCAGCCTCACCGGGACAGTCTATGGCTACACCTTC.

The chain links TRBV30 to TRBJ1-5, with 10 bases aligning to TRBD1. The germline V gene has CDR1 GTSNPN and CDR2 SVGIG (reference sequence). V shed 4 bases and J 4 bases; nucleotides not matched to a gene: 1. The CDR3 extends over 13 amino acids. For the CDR3, the DNA is TGTGCCTGGACGGGACAGGGGAATCAGCCCCAGCATTTT. It encodes CAWTGQGNQPQHF.

The chain employs TRBV5-1 and TRBJ2-1; perhaps TRBD1 as D (5 bases). V was pared by 3 bases and J by 3 bases, with 13 bases between. Germline V lookup: CDR1 SGHRS, CDR2 YFSETQ. The CDR3 is made up of 15 amino acids. The CDR3 spells CASSSGAADYNEQFF. The CDR3 DNA sequence: TGCGCCAGCAGCTCTGGGGCTGCGGACTACAATGAGCAGTTCTTC.